The 22 T cell receptor beta chains below come from one sample, sequenced in a study of blood T cell repertoires in COVID-19 (dated by TCRdb to the early 2020s). Library preparation used the immunoSEQ multiplex PCR assay. This immuneACCESS table, as held by TCRdb, lists in-frame sequences with V and J called but not all clones. Of the missing ones, under half trace to an unresolved V gene in checked studies; the others have no known cause. Counted in this sample were 150,000 or so clones; around 84% of them appeared once. The top ten hold 1.5% to 2% of the sample. The sample was peripheral blood. These receptors all come from an elderly man with acute or convalescent COVID-19.

To note about this clone: Other DNA sequences in the sample encode the same CDR3. The chain couples TRBV18 to TRBJ2-7; 8 nucleotides agree with TRBD2. This CDR3 is built from 14 residues. Looked up from germline, CDR1 is KGHSH and CDR2 is LQKENI. V was pared by 5 bases and J by 3 bases, with 6 bases of the junction left unmatched. CDR3 sequence (DNA): TGTGCCAGCTCAGCAACGGGGGGGAGCTACGAGCAGTACTTC. Translating it yields CASSATGGSYEQYF. Full variable domain (remainder filled in from reference TRBV18 and TRBJ2-7): NAGVMQNPRHLVRRRGQEARLRCSPMKGHSHVYWYRQLPEEGLKFMVYLQKENIIDESGMPKERFSAEFPKEGPSILRIQQVVRGDSAAYFCASSATGGSYEQYFGPGTRLTVT.

The CDR3 region is CASSQWKGSGETQYF. DNA of the CDR3: TGCGCCAGCAGTCAATGGAAGGGTTCAGGGGAGACCCAGTACTTC. The chain has TRBV23-1 and TRBJ2-5; D is perhaps TRBD1 (5 bases). TRBV23-1 is filed as an ORF, its function uncertain. This CDR3 spans 15 amino acids. V shed 1 base and J shed 5 bases, with 14 bases lying between them.

The chain links TRBV4-3 to TRBJ1-1; D is unresolved. The CDR3 spans 15 residues. Germline CDR1 is LGHNA and CDR2 is YSLEER. V was trimmed by 0 bases and J by 6 bases, leaving 14 bases between them. CDR3 loop: CASSQDERNIPEAFF. CDR3 bases: TGCGCCAGCAGCCAAGATGAACGAAACATACCTGAAGCTTTCTTT.

The V and J genes are TRBV6-5 and TRBJ1-1; D call uncertain. Germline assignment: CDR1 MNHEY and CDR2 SVGAGI. Between the trimmed V and J ends, which lost 2 bases and 5 bases, there was a span of 9 bases. This CDR3 has 13 amino acids. Written as DNA, the CDR3 is TGTGCCAGCAGTTACGGGGAGTGGACTGAAGCTTTCTTT. This gives the protein CASSYGEWTEAFF.

This clone was seen repeatedly, ten times or more. This chain uses TRBV10-3 with TRBJ2-7, with 9 bases aligning to TRBD2. Germline V gene data show CDR1 as ENHRY and CDR2 as SYGVKD. The CDR3 extends over 17 amino acids. V shed 4 bases, J shed 5 bases, and the junction held 15 bases outside the gene matches. The CDR3, as DNA: TGTGCCATCAGTGGGGTAGCGGGGGCCAGTCTAGCCGACGAGCAGTACTTC. Translating gives CAISGVAGASLADEQYF.

About this clone: Other DNA sequences from this sample encode an identical CDR3 as well. V usage is TRBV11-2 and J usage is TRBJ1-2; 7 bases map to TRBD1. CDR1 is SGHAT and CDR2 is FQNNGV in the germline V gene. Trimming at V came to 5 bases and at J to 3 bases, leaving 3 bases not matched to a gene. The CDR3 is 13 amino acids. CDR3 protein: CASSPGQDYGYTF. The CDR3 nucleotides read TGTGCCAGCAGCCCAGGACAGGACTATGGCTACACCTTC.

The chain recombines TRBV5-1 with TRBJ2-3; D perhaps matches TRBD2 (5 bases). The length of the CDR3 is 16 residues. The V end was cut by 4 bases, the J end by 0 bases, with 15 bases between. Per the germline V gene, CDR1 is SGHRS and CDR2 is YFSETQ. The CDR3 DNA sequence: TGCGCCAGCAGCGCCTCTACGGGGTCTAGCACAGATACGCAGTATTTT. As protein: CASSASTGSSTDTQYF.

A remark on this clone: Germline and junction disagree at one end, which may indicate a read error. Within the sample, other DNA sequences also encode this same CDR3. The chain carries TRBV19 and TRBJ1-3; D is ambiguous. This CDR3 has 14 residues. The germline V gene encodes CDR1 LNHDA and CDR2 SQIVND (reference sequence). Here the CDR3 DNA reads TGTGCTAGTACGCTACGAGGCTCTGGAAACACCATATATTTT. It encodes CASTLRGSGNTIYF.

V gene TRBV12-5 combines with J gene TRBJ1-3; D is perhaps TRBD1 (5 bases). CDR1 is LGHNT, CDR2 FRNRAP, per germline. The CDR3 consists of 17 residues. V shed 2 bases and J shed 0 bases, with 14 bases lying between them. CDR3 residues: CASGLPNRQPSGNTIYF. The CDR3 coding sequence is TGTGCTAGTGGTTTGCCAAACAGGCAACCCTCTGGAAACACCATATATTTT. The variable domain in full, completed from reference TRBV12-5 and TRBJ1-3, reads DARVTQTPRHKVTEMGQEVTMRCQPILGHNTVFWYRQTMMQGLELLAYFRNRAPLDDSGMPKDRFSAEMPDATLATLKIQPSEPRDSAVYFCASGLPNRQPSGNTIYFGEGSWLTVV.

The rearrangement uses TRBV7-2 and TRBJ2-3; D remains ambiguous. Germline V lookup: CDR1 SGHTA, CDR2 FQGNSA. Trimming shortened V by 8 bases and J by 6 bases, and 9 bases separated the two germline ends. CDR3 length: 11 amino acids. The CDR3 is CASGNTDTQYF. CDR3 DNA: TGTGCCAGCGGCAATACGGATACGCAGTATTTT. Using reference TRBV7-2 and TRBJ2-3 for the parts outside the CDR3, the full variable domain is GAGVSQSPSNKVTEKGKDVELRCDPISGHTALYWYRQSLGQGLEFLIYFQGNSAPDKSGLPSDRFSAERTGGSVSTLTIQRTQQEDSAVYLCASGNTDTQYFGPGTRLTVL.

This clone appeared a few times. The chain carries TRBV19 and TRBJ1-1; 7 nucleotides agree with TRBD1. This CDR3 region has 15 residues. V was clipped by 7 bases and J by 0 bases; unmatched bases: 8. Germline values: CDR1 LNHDA, CDR2 SQIVND (reference sequence). CDR3 DNA: TGTGCCAGTACCGTGCAGGGGACAGTGAACACTGAAGCTTTCTTT. Translated: CASTVQGTVNTEAFF.

J is TRBJ2-2 and V is TRBV6-1; D unresolved. Germline CDR1 reads MNHNS; CDR2 reads SASEGT. There are 16 residues in the CDR3. Trimming took off 4 bases at V and 3 bases at J, with 15 bases between the two ends. The CDR3 DNA follows: TGTGCCAGCAGTGTCCGCCTACGGGTGGACACCGGGGAGCTGTTTTTT. Its protein product is CASSVRLRVDTGELFF.

The chain joins TRBV10-3 to TRBJ2-5; D may be TRBD1 (6 bases). Germline CDR1 is ENHRY and CDR2 is SYGVKD. This CDR3 contains 13 residues. Between the trimmed V and J ends, which lost 8 bases and 0 bases, there was a span of 10 bases. The CDR3 bases are TGTGCCATCGCATCAGGGGACCAAGAGACCCAGTACTTC. This gives the protein CAIASGDQETQYF.

This rearrangement joins TRBV3-1 (or the pseudogene TRBV3-2) to TRBJ2-2; 9 bases fit TRBD1. J was trimmed by 4 bases and V by 3 bases; bases with no gene match: 9. The CDR3 consists of 17 residues. In germline, CDR1 is LGHDT, CDR2 YNNKEL (reference sequence). CDR3 DNA: TGTGCCAGCAGCCAGAAGACGACAGGGGGGGGCACCGGGGAGCTGTTTTTT. Protein: CASSQKTTGGGTGELFF.

As regards this clone: The junction departs from the called germline gene at one end, perhaps through a read error. The chain has TRBV7-7 and TRBJ1-2, with TRBD1 identical over 7 bases. The CDR3 runs 15 residues. The germline gives CDR1 SSHAT, CDR2 FNYEAQ (reference sequence). Here the CDR3 reads CASSRTDRAAGGYTF. CDR3 coding DNA: TGTGCTAGCAGCAGAACAGACAGGGCCGCCGGTGGCTACACCTTC. The full variable domain, completed using reference TRBV7-7 and TRBJ1-2, is GAGVSQSPRYKVTKRGQDVTLRCDPISSHATLYWYQQALGQGPEFLTYFNYEAQPDKSGLPSDRFSAERPEGSISTLTIQRTEQRDSAMYRCASSRTDRAAGGYTFGSGTRLTVV.

In this sample, this clone turned up a few times. At one boundary the junction diverges from the germline segment, which might be a read error. The V call is TRBV7-7, the J call TRBJ1-5; TRBD1 might be the D (6 bases). There are 18 residues in the CDR3. Germline V gene lookup returns CDR1 SSHAT and CDR2 FNYEAQ (reference sequence). CDR3 loop: CASTQWGRGTNSNQPQHF. The CDR3 coding sequence is TGTGCTAGCACCCAGTGGGGCAGGGGAACAAATAGCAATCAGCCCCAGCATTTT.

A single count supports this clone. V and J are TRBV6-5 and TRBJ2-7, with D perhaps TRBD2 (7 bases). This CDR3 contains 13 residues. Trimming shortened V by 6 bases and J by 6 bases, and 15 bases separated the two germline ends. Germline assignment: CDR1 MNHEY and CDR2 SVGAGI. The CDR3 DNA reads TGTGCCAGCAGCCAAGGGGGGGCGGGCGAGCAGTACGTC. Its translation is CASSQGGAGEQYV.

This clone was observed a few times. The genes are TRBV6-5 and TRBJ1-4; 9 bases align to TRBD1. This CDR3 spans 13 amino acids. Germline V gene sequence: CDR1 MNHEY, CDR2 SVGAGI. V trimming: 7 bases; J trimming: 6 bases; junction bases outside the gene matches: 3. Written as DNA, the CDR3 is TGTGCCAGCAACCGGGACAGGGATGAAAAACTGTTTTTT. It codes for CASNRDRDEKLFF.

This rearrangement joins TRBV7-8 to TRBJ1-3; 7 bases fit TRBD1. CDR1 and CDR2 (germline): SGHVS, FQNEAQ. This CDR3 is built from 15 residues. After removal of 1 base from V and 3 bases from J, the junction contained 3 bases not matched to a gene. The CDR3 DNA sequence: TGTGCCAGCAGCTTAGGGGACAGCCGTGGAAACACCATATATTTT. Its protein product is CASSLGDSRGNTIYF.

V is TRBV11-2 and J is TRBJ2-7; D not certain. Between the trimmed V and J ends, which lost 3 bases and 0 bases, there was a span of 12 bases. CDR1 and CDR2 (germline): SGHAT, FQNNGV. There are 15 residues in the CDR3. CDR3 sequence (DNA): TGTGCCAGCAGCTTGAGACCACAGAGCTCCTACGAGCAGTACGTC. Translated, it gives CASSLRPQSSYEQYV.

This chain joins TRBV5-1 and TRBJ1-1; D is perhaps TRBD1 (5 bases). The CDR3 has 14 amino acids. V lost 7 bases to trimming and J lost 0 bases, with 13 bases between them. Germline assignment: CDR1 SGHRS and CDR2 YFSETQ. In DNA form, the CDR3 reads TGCGCCAGCGGCTCACAGGAAATGAACACTGAAGCTTTCTTT. Encoded protein: CASGSQEMNTEAFF.

The V and J genes are TRBV6-5 and TRBJ1-2; 7 nucleotides match TRBD1. Trimming cost V 0 bases and J 6 bases; bases outside gene matches: 4. Germline lookup yields CDR1 MNHEY and CDR2 SVGAGI. The CDR3 consists of 14 residues. The CDR3 DNA follows: TGTGCCAGCAGTTACTCGAGACAGGGAAATGGCTACACCTTC. Its translation is CASSYSRQGNGYTF.